The 14 T cell receptor beta chains below come from one sample, sequenced in a study of shared clonotypes between healthy human individuals. Profiling relied on immunoSEQ multiplex PCR, and the TCRdb table lists in-frame clones only, not all of them. Seen here are over 950,000 clones, approximately 75% observed once, and the top ten hold about 0.89%. Sample: memory CD4+ T cells from PBMCs. Indicated subset: CD45RA-negative fraction. The receptor set was obtained from a man aged 18 to 29 in good health. Some clones in this sample may be carry-over from other donors' samples.

This chain links TRBV19 with TRBJ1-3, with TRBD1 matching 8 bases. The V and J ends lost 2 bases and 6 bases, in that order; junction bases with no gene match: 0. This CDR3 comprises 13 residues. CDR1 and CDR2 (germline): LNHDA, SQIVND (reference sequence). The CDR3 nucleotides are TGTGCCAGTAGTATACAGGGGGCAAACACCATATATTTT. It specifies CASSIQGANTIYF.

V is TRBV2 and J is TRBJ2-7, with D perhaps matching TRBD2 (6 bases). V lost 1 base and J lost 3, with 22 bases in between. Germline V gene sequence: CDR1 SNHLY, CDR2 FYNNEI. The CDR3 spans 18 residues. The chain's CDR3 is CASSEGLLRAGFGYEQYF. CDR3 sequence (DNA): TGTGCCAGCAGTGAAGGGCTCTTGAGAGCGGGTTTCGGCTACGAGCAGTACTTC.

CDR3 protein: CASSLTGQDYEQYF. The CDR3 DNA follows: TGTGCCAGCTCACTAACGGGCCAAGACTACGAGCAGTACTTC. This chain uses TRBV18 with TRBJ2-7, with no clear D. Germline V gene data show CDR1 as KGHSH and CDR2 as LQKENI. V shed 4 bases and J shed 3 bases, with 13 bases lying between them. The CDR3 is made up of 14 amino acids.

The J gene is TRBJ2-7, the V gene TRBV4-2, with D possibly matching TRBD2 (6 bases). Germline V gene lookup returns CDR1 LGHNA and CDR2 YNFKEQ. This CDR3 spans 16 amino acids. The V end lost 5 bases, the J end lost 1 base, and 18 bases lay between the germline ends. Written as DNA, the CDR3 is TGTGCCAGCAGCACGGTACTAGCTGAGAGTTCCTACGAGCAGTACTTC. Protein: CASSTVLAESSYEQYF.

The chain combines TRBV11-2 with TRBJ1-2, with a possible D match to TRBD1 (5 bases). Trimming stripped 5 bases from V and 2 bases from J, with 15 bases between. The CDR3 runs to 15 residues. Germline values: CDR1 SGHAT, CDR2 FQNNGV. The CDR3 reads CASSLGPGHNYGYTF. CDR3 nucleotides: TGTGCCAGCAGCCTAGGCCCTGGACACAACTATGGCTACACCTTC.

J is TRBJ1-5 and V is TRBV28; D ambiguous. The CDR3 has 14 residues. Deletions cut 11 bases from V and 6 bases from J, with 20 bases between. Looked up from germline, CDR1 is MDHEN and CDR2 is SYDVKM. The CDR3 sequence is CASRTGMYLQPQHF. CDR3 nucleotides: TGTGCCTCGAGGACGGGTATGTACCTTCAGCCCCAGCATTTT.

This chain uses TRBV5-4 with TRBJ2-3; maybe TRBD2 (6 bases). The CDR3 contains 14 residues. Germline-derived CDR1 and CDR2 are SGHNT and YYREEE (reference sequence). Trimming left V 5 bases short and J 1 base short, with 11 bases between. This CDR3 reads CASRGGFRTDTQYF. CDR3 nucleotide sequence: TGTGCCAGCAGGGGGGGTTTCCGCACAGATACGCAGTATTTT. Looking up the rest from reference TRBV5-4 and TRBJ2-3 gives the full variable domain: ETGVTQSPTHLIKTRGQQVTLRCSSQSGHNTVSWYQQALGQGPQFIFQYYREEENGRGNFPPRFSGLQFPNYSSELNVNALELDDSALYLCASRGGFRTDTQYFGPGTRLTVL.

J is TRBJ1-2 and V is TRBV19; D is unresolved. The CDR3 contains 14 residues. V gave up 3 bases and J gave up 0 bases, with 8 bases separating them. Germline CDR1 LNHDA, CDR2 SQIVND (reference sequence). The CDR3 DNA sequence: TGTGCCAGTAGTATGAGGCAGGCTAACTATGGCTACACCTTC. As protein: CASSMRQANYGYTF.

A note on this clone: The same CDR3 can be traced to other DNA sequences in this sample. CDR3 bases: TGCGCCAGCAGCCTCAGACAGGGGAGCTCCTACAATGAGCAGTTCTTC. It encodes CASSLRQGSSYNEQFF. The chain recombines TRBV5-1 with TRBJ2-1; 8 bases agree with TRBD1. Unmatched junction bases numbered 6, after V lost 4 bases and J lost 0 bases. The germline V gene has CDR1 SGHRS and CDR2 YFSETQ. The CDR3 extends over 16 amino acids.

This chain links TRBV28 with TRBJ1-5; 9 nucleotides align to TRBD1. This CDR3 contains 15 residues. Trimming took 6 bases from V and 1 from J; bases not matched to a gene: 4. The germline V gene encodes CDR1 MDHEN and CDR2 SYDVKM. In DNA, the CDR3 is TGTGCCAGCAGGTGGGGACAGGGAAGCAATCAGCCCCAGCATTTT. Protein sequence: CASRWGQGSNQPQHF.

Concerning this clone itself: The identical CDR3 is also encoded by other nucleotide sequences in the sample. The rearrangement links TRBV7-8 to TRBJ2-7, with D possibly being TRBD2 (6 bases). This CDR3 is 22 amino acids long. Germline CDR1 and CDR2: SGHVS and FQNEAQ. Trimming cost V 1 base and J 5 bases, with 36 bases left between them. CDR3 bases: TGTGCCAGCAGCTTAGTCTATCCACCACAATGGACATCGGGAGTCAATGGCCACGAGCAGTACTTC. Protein product: CASSLVYPPQWTSGVNGHEQYF. Filled out from reference TRBV7-8 and TRBJ2-7, the complete variable domain reads GAGVSQSPRYKVAKRGQDVALRCDPISGHVSLFWYQQALGQGPEFLTYFQNEAQLDKSGLPSDRFFAERPEGSVSTLKIQRTQQEDSAVYLCASSLVYPPQWTSGVNGHEQYFGPGTRLTVT.

This chain connects TRBV27 to TRBJ1-2; the D is unclear. Trimming stripped 6 bases from V and 3 bases from J, with 17 bases between. Germline V lookup: CDR1 MNHEY, CDR2 SMNVEV (reference sequence). The CDR3 runs 15 residues. CDR3 in amino acids: CASRTDSRGYYGYTF. The CDR3 DNA follows: TGTGCCAGCAGAACGGACTCCCGAGGGTACTATGGCTACACCTTC.

The V and J genes are TRBV11-2 and TRBJ1-4; 11 positions agree with TRBD1. The V and J ends lost 8 bases and 0 bases, in that order; junction bases with no gene match: 5. Germline V gene lookup returns CDR1 SGHAT and CDR2 FQNNGV. The CDR3 extends over 16 amino acids. CDR3 DNA sequence: TGTGCCAGCTCCGGACAGGGGGCCGCAACTAATGAAAAACTGTTTTTT. This codes for CASSGQGAATNEKLFF.

This clone was counted ten times or more. The chain has TRBV29-1 and TRBJ1-1; no definite D call. The CDR3 has 13 residues. With 2 bases removed from V and 1 base from J, the gap between germline ends came to 8 bases. Germline V gene lookup returns CDR1 SQVTM and CDR2 ANQGSEA. CDR3 region: CSVETDTNTEAFF. DNA of the CDR3: TGCAGCGTTGAAACCGACACGAACACTGAAGCTTTCTTT.